One T cell receptor beta chain is described in this entry. The V end lost 5 bases, the J end lost 0 bases, and 10 bases lay between the germline ends. The CDR3 is 14 residues long. CDR1 is SGHVS, CDR2 FQNEAQ, per germline. This record comes from a study of T cells in Graves' hyperthyroidism and ophthalmopathy. Amplified TCR beta CDR3 regions derived from RNA transcripts. The TCR CDR3 was amplified in a first-round RT-PCR using the HTBI primer set. TCRdb recomputed calls from the multiplex PCR reads with MiXCR, one row per CDR3 protein. The data show 500,000 to 650,000 distinct CDR3 sequences, around 15% seen once.

The sequencing sample was made of blood. The receptor's source is a woman between 40 and 50 years old with Graves' hyperthyroidism. This chain connects TRBV7-8 to TRBJ2-5; either TRBD1 or TRBD2 may fit D (6 bases each). CDR3 DNA sequence: TGTGCCAGCAGCCACGGGGGCTACCAAGAGACCCAGTACTTC. Protein sequence: CASSHGGYQETQYF.